The T cell receptor beta chain described here comes from a study of brain metastases from non-small cell lung cancer (dated by TCRdb to the late 2010s). Context from the whole study: The immune microenvironment of paired resected primary tumors and brain metastases from non-small-cell lung cancer patients was profiled. Study-wide findings and limitations: T-cell clones appeared expanded in around three fifths of brain metastases relative to the matched primary tumors. Lower T-cell infiltration was exhibited by brain metastases compared with primary tumors (P < 0.001). TCR repertoires were found to be largely shared between paired brain metastases and primary tumors, although sparse T-cell densities were observed in the brain metastases.

Receptor libraries were prepared by the immunoSEQ multiplex PCR assay. T-cell receptor beta chain repertoire sequencing was carried out together with a 770-gene immune expression panel. TCRdb took over this immuneACCESS table, retaining in-frame rearrangements with V and J assigned. Such tables are incomplete; in checked studies, under half of the missing clones stem from an unresolved V gene, and the remainder is unexplained. Counted in this sample were more than 1,500 clones; approximately 81% of them appeared once. Roughly 18% of the sample comes from the top ten. With regard to this clone: The target of this receptor is not known. No base quality values were provided; no much bigger clone lies one nucleotide off.

The cohort comprised approximately 40 patients with surgically resected non-small-cell lung cancer who had both primary tumor and brain metastasis specimens. Tumor specimens were archival formalin-fixed, paraffin-embedded tissues. From a lookup of the germline V gene, CDR1 and CDR2 are SGHVS and FNYEAQ. The junction shows trimming of 0 bases on V and 2 bases on J, plus 6 bases between the germline ends. Spanning cysteine to phenylalanine, the CDR3 consists of 14 amino acids. Only the CDR3 part of the read is kept: 42 bases, read in frame from the first base. The receptor's source is a donor aged 40 or over with non-small cell lung cancer. Specimen: primary lung tumor tissue. The cell subset or site label, as the study defines it: primary lung tumor paired with brain metastasis. The chain employs TRBV7-6 and TRBJ2-3; the D gene is possibly TRBD1 or TRBD2, each agreeing over 5 bases. The CDR3 loop reads CASSLAGDTDTQYF. DNA sequence: TGTGCCAGCAGCTTAGCGGGGGACACAGATACGCAGTATTTT. The full variable domain, with segments outside the CDR3 supplied by the reference TRBV7-6 and TRBJ2-3 proteins, appears as GAGVSQSPRYKVTKRGQDVALRCDPISGHVSLYWYRQALGQGPEFLTYFNYEAQQDKSGLPNDRFSAERPEGSISTLTIQRTEQRDSAMYRCASSLAGDTDTQYFGPGTRLTVL.